The 27 T cell receptor beta chains presented below share a single source sample, sequenced in a study of cytomegalovirus exposure and HLA in healthy donors. The PCR employed 60 Vbeta primers together with 13 Jbeta primers. The assay was immunoSEQ multiplex PCR, and TCRdb's table has in-frame clones only and misses some. The sample gives 150,000 to 200,000 clones, around 80% of which show up once; around 10% is in the top ten. Sequenced: PBMCs. Every receptor here comes from a man aged 18 to 29 in good health and CMV-seropositive.

The genes are TRBV5-1 and TRBJ2-5; D uncertain. The CDR3 has 14 amino acids. The germline V gene has CDR1 SGHRS and CDR2 YFSETQ. With 4 bases removed from V and 5 bases from J, the gap between germline ends came to 15 bases. CDR3 loop: CASSPDAPLETQYF. The CDR3 coding sequence is TGCGCCAGCAGCCCCGATGCGCCTTTGGAGACCCAGTACTTC.

The chain is built from TRBV27 and TRBJ2-1, with a possible D match to TRBD2 (6 bases). Germline V gene sequence: CDR1 MNHEY, CDR2 SMNVEV (reference sequence). The CDR3 consists of 17 residues. Between the trimmed V and J ends, which lost 3 bases and 7 bases, there was a span of 22 bases. The CDR3 sequence: CASSFWAITEGGNEQFF. The CDR3 DNA sequence: TGTGCCAGCAGTTTTTGGGCAATCACGGAGGGCGGGAATGAGCAGTTCTTC.

In this sample, this clone turned up once. The J gene is TRBJ1-1, the V gene TRBV28; 9 bases map to TRBD1. J was trimmed by 11 bases and V by 7 bases; bases with no gene match: 17. This CDR3 region has 15 residues. CDR1 is MDHEN, CDR2 SYDVKM, per germline. Written as DNA, the CDR3 is TGTGCCAGCACCAGCAGGGACAGGGCTTCCACAGCGGCTTTCTTT. As protein: CASTSRDRASTAAFF.

This clone has a handful of counts. The genes are TRBV2 and TRBJ2-1; weak D call: TRBD2 (5 bases). There are 16 residues in the CDR3. Per the germline V gene, CDR1 is SNHLY and CDR2 is FYNNEI. Trimming took 4 bases from V and 7 from J, leaving 20 bases between them. CDR3 DNA sequence: TGTGCCAGCAGTGTTCTCCAGTCGGGGTTAGGGAATGAGCAGTTCTTC. It encodes CASSVLQSGLGNEQFF.

The V and J genes are TRBV5-6 and TRBJ2-5; 8 positions agree with TRBD1. Germline V lookup: CDR1 SGHDT, CDR2 YYEEEE. The CDR3 length is 14 residues. V gave up 1 base and J gave up 2 bases; unmatched junction bases: 1. The CDR3 bases are TGTGCCAGCAGCTTGACAGGGGGACAAGAGACCCAGTACTTC. Protein: CASSLTGGQETQYF.

This clone was observed a single time. The chain uses TRBV30 and TRBJ1-1, with 11 bases lining up with TRBD1. CDR1 and CDR2 (germline): GTSNPN, SVGIG (reference sequence). Germline trimming cut 8 bases from V and 0 bases from J; bases unmatched to any gene: 5. This CDR3 comprises 14 residues. CDR3 sequence: CARRTGGMNTEAFF. CDR3 sequence (DNA): TGTGCCCGCCGGACAGGGGGCATGAACACTGAAGCTTTCTTT.

This clone has just a few counts. This sequence joins TRBV4-2 and TRBJ2-7; 8 bases line up with TRBD1. Trimming removed 5 bases from V and 1 base from J; junction bases left unmatched: 4. Germline lookup yields CDR1 LGHNA and CDR2 YNFKEQ. The CDR3 spans 14 residues. CDR3 nucleotides: TGTGCCAGCAGCGCCCAGGGGGCGTCCTACGAGCAGTACTTC. Amino acids: CASSAQGASYEQYF.

The chain uses TRBV29-1 and TRBJ2-2; TRBD2 matches 9 bases. This CDR3 is 14 amino acids long. CDR1 is SQVTM, CDR2 ANQGSEA, per germline. V shed 3 bases, J shed 8 bases, and the junction held 7 bases outside the gene matches. CDR3 sequence reads: CSVDLAGRPGELFF. DNA of the CDR3: TGCAGCGTTGACCTAGCGGGACGTCCGGGGGAGCTGTTTTTT.

CDR3 bases: TGTGCCAGCAGCTTAGCATTCTCCGGCGGGAGCCGCACAGATACGCAGTATTTT. This gives the protein CASSLAFSGGSRTDTQYF. V gene TRBV7-2 combines with J gene TRBJ2-3, with 7 positions matching TRBD2. V was pared by 0 bases and J by 1 base, with 10 bases of the junction left unmatched. Germline assignment: CDR1 SGHTA and CDR2 FQGNSA. CDR3 size: 18 residues.

This chain uses TRBV6-5 with TRBJ1-5, with 8 bases that match TRBD1. CDR3 length: 15 amino acids. The trim removed 4 bases at V and 2 bases at J, leaving 4 bases unmatched. Germline-derived CDR1 and CDR2 are MNHEY and SVGAGI. This chain's CDR3 is CASSLDRVGNQPQHF. Here the CDR3 DNA reads TGTGCCAGCAGTTTGGACAGGGTCGGCAATCAGCCCCAGCATTTT.

The V and J genes are TRBV7-9 and TRBJ2-7; 8 bases agree with TRBD2. Germline CDR1 SEHNR, CDR2 FQNEAQ (reference sequence). With 4 bases clipped from V and 2 bases from J, the junction kept 4 bases outside the gene matches. The CDR3 sequence is 14 residues long. The CDR3 is CASSSLAGPYEQYF. The CDR3 DNA sequence: TGTGCCAGCAGCTCGTTAGCGGGACCCTACGAGCAGTACTTC.

The V and J genes are TRBV10-3 and TRBJ2-7, with TRBD1 identical over 7 bases. Germline trimming cut 4 bases from V and 3 bases from J; bases unmatched to any gene: 0. Germline V gene lookup returns CDR1 ENHRY and CDR2 SYGVKD. The CDR3 runs 12 residues. The CDR3 DNA sequence: TGTGCCATCAGTGGACAGGGCTACGAGCAGTACTTC. This translates into CAISGQGYEQYF.

The rearrangement links TRBV14 to TRBJ2-1; 14 bases align to TRBD2. The CDR3 sequence is 17 residues long. From germline, CDR1 is SGHDN and CDR2 FVKESK. Germline trimming cut 5 bases from V and 8 bases from J; bases unmatched to any gene: 11. The CDR3 sequence is CASSGLAGGPREDEQFF. In nucleotides, the CDR3 is TGTGCCAGCAGCGGACTAGCGGGAGGCCCCCGGGAAGATGAGCAGTTCTTC. The full variable domain, completed using reference TRBV14 and TRBJ2-1, is EAGVTQFPSHSVIEKGQTVTLRCDPISGHDNLYWYRRVMGKEIKFLLHFVKESKQDESGMPNNRFLAERTGGTYSTLKVQPAELEDSGVYFCASSGLAGGPREDEQFFGPGTRLTVL.

This clone was counted between two and nine times. The chain recombines TRBV19 with TRBJ2-7, with 10 bases lining up with TRBD1. J gave up 6 bases and V 1 base, and 6 bases lay outside the gene matches. Germline CDR1 and CDR2: LNHDA and SQIVND (reference sequence). The CDR3 extends over 15 amino acids. The CDR3 sequence: CASSIGGTGEGEQYF. The CDR3 region has the DNA TGTGCCAGTAGTATAGGCGGGACAGGGGAAGGCGAGCAGTACTTC. Looking up the rest from reference TRBV19 and TRBJ2-7 gives the full variable domain: DGGITQSPKYLFRKEGQNVTLSCEQNLNHDAMYWYRQDPGQGLRLIYYSQIVNDFQKGDIAEGYSVSREKKESFPLTVTSAQKNPTAFYLCASSIGGTGEGEQYFGPGTRLTVT.

V gene TRBV19 combines with J gene TRBJ1-2; a possible D gene is TRBD1 (5 bases). The germline V gene encodes CDR1 LNHDA and CDR2 SQIVND (reference sequence). This CDR3 comprises 13 residues. V lost 5 bases and J 7 bases, leaving 14 bases between the germline ends. The CDR3 DNA sequence: TGTGCCAGTAGTCCAGACAGCGTGCGTGGCTACACCTTC. Translated, it gives CASSPDSVRGYTF.

The chain carries TRBV15 and TRBJ2-7, with 10 bases identical to TRBD1. The germline V gene has CDR1 LNHNV and CDR2 YYDKDF (reference sequence). This CDR3 is built from 18 residues. With 0 bases clipped from V and 6 bases from J, the junction kept 14 bases outside the gene matches. In nucleotides, the CDR3 is TGTGCCACCAGCAGAGATTTCGGACAGGGGGGACTCCGCTCCGAGCAGTACTTC. Protein: CATSRDFGQGGLRSEQYF.

The chain combines TRBV30 with TRBJ2-5, with a weak D call TRBD2 (6 bases). This CDR3 has 15 residues. V lost 0 bases and J lost 4, with 15 bases in between. Germline V CDR1 and CDR2: GTSNPN, SVGIG (reference sequence). The CDR3 here is CAWSVRGRERETQYF. DNA for the CDR3: TGTGCCTGGAGTGTACGGGGCCGGGAGAGAGAGACCCAGTACTTC.

This chain joins TRBV2 and TRBJ1-5; D gene ambiguous. The CDR3 consists of 15 residues. The germline CDR1 and CDR2 sequences are SNHLY and FYNNEI. The ends were cut back, 2 bases at V and 0 bases at J, with 8 bases in the middle. This CDR3 is CASSELRYSNQPQHF. The CDR3 DNA reads as TGTGCCAGCAGTGAACTACGGTATAGCAATCAGCCCCAGCATTTT.

The J gene is TRBJ2-3, the V gene TRBV7-9; perhaps TRBD2 as D (5 bases). Trimming left V 4 bases short and J 5 bases short, with 7 bases between. The CDR3 is 12 residues long. From germline, CDR1 is SEHNR and CDR2 FQNEAQ (reference sequence). DNA of the CDR3: TGTGCCAGCAGCTACGCGGGAGATACGCAGTATTTT. Translating gives CASSYAGDTQYF.

The chain employs TRBV9 and TRBJ2-7, with 11 positions matching TRBD2. Germline loops: CDR1 SGDLS, CDR2 YYNGEE. The V gene end was trimmed by 4 bases and the J gene end by 4 bases; junction bases not matched to a gene: 10. The CDR3 length is 16 residues. The CDR3 spells CASSPKELAGGYEQYF. The CDR3, as DNA: TGTGCCAGCAGCCCAAAGGAGCTAGCGGGAGGTTACGAGCAGTACTTC.

The chain joins TRBV30 to TRBJ2-4; the D gene is possibly TRBD2 (5 bases). Germline V gene data show CDR1 as GTSNPN and CDR2 as SVGIG (reference sequence). This CDR3 has 15 amino acids. With 2 bases removed from V and 4 bases from J, the gap between germline ends came to 15 bases. Here the CDR3 reads CAWSRGSTEKNIQYF. For the CDR3, the DNA is TGTGCCTGGAGTAGAGGGTCCACGGAAAAAAACATTCAGTACTTC.

Of note for this clone: In the same sample, other DNA sequences code for this CDR3. The chain carries TRBV27 and TRBJ2-7, with a tentative D call TRBD2 (6 bases). The CDR3 spans 14 residues. In germline, CDR1 is MNHEY, CDR2 SMNVEV (reference sequence). V was trimmed by 5 bases and J by 3 bases, leaving 14 bases between them. CDR3 residues: CASSPGTGGYEQYF. The CDR3 region has the DNA TGTGCCAGCAGTCCTGGGACCGGGGGCTACGAGCAGTACTTC.

The chain joins TRBV7-9 to TRBJ2-2; TRBD1 might be the D (6 bases). Germline V gene lookup returns CDR1 SEHNR and CDR2 FQNEAQ (reference sequence). This CDR3 has 14 amino acids. Trimming removed 6 bases at V and 4 bases at J, with 12 bases between. CDR3 sequence: CASRAGTTTGELFF. In nucleotides, the CDR3 is TGTGCCAGCAGGGCCGGGACAACCACCGGGGAGCTGTTTTTT.

The chain is built from TRBV5-1 and TRBJ1-1; D unresolved. The CDR3 is 13 residues long. The V and J ends lost 1 base and 11 bases respectively, with 15 bases between them. In germline, CDR1 is SGHRS, CDR2 YFSETQ. CDR3 in amino acids: CASSLRGSDLAFF. CDR3 nucleotides: TGCGCCAGCAGCTTGAGAGGGAGCGATCTCGCTTTCTTT.

This clone was seen once. This chain joins TRBV4-1 and TRBJ2-5; TRBD2 aligns across 9 bases. The CDR3 sequence is 16 residues long. V shed 1 base and J 2 bases; nucleotides not matched to a gene: 5. CDR1 is MGHRA and CDR2 is YSYEKL in the germline V gene. In nucleotides, the CDR3 is TGCGCCAGCAGCCAAGTCCTAGCGGGGACACAAGAGACCCAGTACTTC. Its translation is CASSQVLAGTQETQYF.

This rearrangement joins TRBV11-2 to TRBJ1-2, with D perhaps TRBD1 (6 bases). The germline V gene has CDR1 SGHAT and CDR2 FQNNGV. V was pared by 2 bases and J by 5 bases, with 12 bases between. The CDR3 runs to 14 residues. CDR3 bases: TGTGCCAGCAGCTTAAGAACAGGGCAATATGGCTACACCTTC. Encoded protein: CASSLRTGQYGYTF.

The chain links TRBV9 to TRBJ2-1, with 8 nucleotides matching TRBD2. Germline V gene lookup returns CDR1 SGDLS and CDR2 YYNGEE. The CDR3 has 15 residues. V shed 4 bases and J 7 bases; nucleotides not matched to a gene: 10. CDR3 amino acids: CASSLRGAGVNEQFF. The CDR3 region has the DNA TGTGCCAGCAGCCTCCGTGGAGCGGGAGTGAATGAGCAGTTCTTC.